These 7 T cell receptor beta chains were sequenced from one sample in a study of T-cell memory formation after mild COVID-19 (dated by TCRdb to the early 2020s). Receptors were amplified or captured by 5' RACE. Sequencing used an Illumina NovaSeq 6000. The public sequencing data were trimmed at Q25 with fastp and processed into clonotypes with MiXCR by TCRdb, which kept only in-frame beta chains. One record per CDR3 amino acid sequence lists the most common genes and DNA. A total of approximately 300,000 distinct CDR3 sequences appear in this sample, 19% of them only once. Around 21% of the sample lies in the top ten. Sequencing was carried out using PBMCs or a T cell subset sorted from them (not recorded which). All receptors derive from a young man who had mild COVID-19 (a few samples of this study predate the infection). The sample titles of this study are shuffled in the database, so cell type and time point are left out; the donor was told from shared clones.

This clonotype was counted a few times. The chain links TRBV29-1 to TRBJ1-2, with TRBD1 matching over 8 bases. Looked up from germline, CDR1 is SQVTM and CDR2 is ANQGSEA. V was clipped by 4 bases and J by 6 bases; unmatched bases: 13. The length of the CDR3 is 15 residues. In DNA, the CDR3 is TGCAGCGTTGTGGGCAGGGGGCGCCCCTTTAATGGCTACACCTTC. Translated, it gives CSVVGRGRPFNGYTF.

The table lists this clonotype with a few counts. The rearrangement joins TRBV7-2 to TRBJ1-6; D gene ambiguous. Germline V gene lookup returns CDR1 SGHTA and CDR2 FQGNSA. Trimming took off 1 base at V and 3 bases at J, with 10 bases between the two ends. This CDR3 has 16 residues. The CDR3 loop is CASSLVEGSYNSPLHF. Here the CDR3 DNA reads TGTGCCAGCAGCTTAGTCGAGGGCAGCTATAATTCACCCCTCCACTTT.

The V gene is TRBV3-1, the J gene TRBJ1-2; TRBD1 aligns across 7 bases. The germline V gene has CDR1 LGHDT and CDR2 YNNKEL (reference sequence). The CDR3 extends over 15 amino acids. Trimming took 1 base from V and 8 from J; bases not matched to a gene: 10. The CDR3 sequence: CASSQAGTASTGYTF. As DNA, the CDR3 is TGTGCCAGCAGCCAAGCCGGGACAGCTTCTACGGGCTACACCTTC.

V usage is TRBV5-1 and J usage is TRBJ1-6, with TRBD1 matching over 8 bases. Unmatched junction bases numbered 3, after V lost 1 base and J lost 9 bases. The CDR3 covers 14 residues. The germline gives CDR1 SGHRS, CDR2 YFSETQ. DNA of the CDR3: TGCGCCAGCAGCTTGCCAGGGGGCGTTTCACCCCTCCACTTT. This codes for CASSLPGGVSPLHF.

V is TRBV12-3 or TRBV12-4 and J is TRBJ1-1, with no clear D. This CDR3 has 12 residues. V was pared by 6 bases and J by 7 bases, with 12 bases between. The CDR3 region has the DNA TGTGCCAGCAGCCTAAGGCACGGTGAAGCTTTCTTT. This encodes CASSLRHGEAFF.

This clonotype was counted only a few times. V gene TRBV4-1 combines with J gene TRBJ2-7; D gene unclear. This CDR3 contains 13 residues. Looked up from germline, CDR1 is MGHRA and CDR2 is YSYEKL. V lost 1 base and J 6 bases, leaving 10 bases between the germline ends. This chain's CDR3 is CASSQGTGPEQYF. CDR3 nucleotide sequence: TGCGCCAGCAGCCAAGGTACCGGTCCCGAGCAGTACTTC.

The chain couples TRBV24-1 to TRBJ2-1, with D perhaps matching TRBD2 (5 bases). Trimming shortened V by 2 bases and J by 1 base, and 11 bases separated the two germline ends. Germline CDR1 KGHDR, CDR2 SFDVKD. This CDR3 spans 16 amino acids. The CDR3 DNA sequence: TGTGCCACCAGTGATTGGGGTCGGGATTCCTACAATGAGCAGTTCTTC. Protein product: CATSDWGRDSYNEQFF.